These T cell receptor beta chains were read from a single sample in a study of cytomegalovirus exposure and HLA in healthy donors. Sequencing used immunoSEQ multiplex PCR; TCRdb keeps in-frame clones, though not all of them. The sample lists roughly 200,000 clones, around 78% seen once, with 1.5% to 2% in the top ten. The specimen sequenced was PBMCs. The source is a man younger than 45 in good health and CMV-seronegative. CDR3s include the opening cysteine and the closing phenylalanine or tryptophan. A D gene is named only where the DNA matches it firmly. Expanded clones are given a class, and other clones once, few, many or no size at all.

CDR3nt | CDR3aa | j_gene | abundance | d_gene | v_gene
TGTGCCAGCACCAAACAACCATATAACCATGGCGGTGAAGCTTTCTTT | CASTKQPYNHGGEAFF | TRBJ1-1 | . | . | TRBV9
TGTGCCTGGAGCCTTCCCCCCTACGAGCAGTACTTC | CAWSLPPYEQYF | TRBJ2-7 | . | . | TRBV30
TGTGCCAGCAGCGTAGGGTCCGCTCCCGCTACCTACAATGAGCAGTTCTTC | CASSVGSAPATYNEQFF | TRBJ2-1 | . | . | TRBV9
TGCAGCGTTGAACCCAGGGGTGGTTACGAGCAGTACTTC | CSVEPRGGYEQYF | TRBJ2-7 | once | . | TRBV29-1
TGTGCCAGCAGTCGGGACTTTACTAGCACAGATACGCAGTATTTT | CASSRDFTSTDTQYF | TRBJ2-3 | . | . | TRBV6-1
TGTGCCAGCAGCTTACCGGGACAGGGGAAAAACATTCAGTACTTC | CASSLPGQGKNIQYF | TRBJ2-4 | . | TRBD1 | TRBV7-9
TGTGCCAGCAGTTTTCTGGTGGGAGCCACTGAAGCTTTCTTT | CASSFLVGATEAFF | TRBJ1-1 | . | . | TRBV27
TGTGCCAGTAGTATTCTTGCAGGGATCGGCTACGAGCAGTACTTC | CASSILAGIGYEQYF | TRBJ2-7 | . | . | TRBV19
TGTGCCAGCAGTGAAGCAGCGGGGGGCACGCCCCAGCATTTT | CASSEAAGGTPQHF | TRBJ1-5 | . | . | TRBV2
TGTGCCAGCAGCCCCCCCGGGTTCACTGAAGCTTTCTTT | CASSPPGFTEAFF | TRBJ1-1 | . | . | TRBV28
TGTGCCACCAGCAGTCCATTCCAGGGTAGGCAAGAGACCCAGTACTTC | CATSSPFQGRQETQYF | TRBJ2-5 | few | . | TRBV15
TGCGCCAGCAGCCCCCAACTAGCGGGAGCCCGCGAGCAGTACTTC | CASSPQLAGAREQYF | TRBJ2-7 | once | TRBD2 | TRBV5-1
TGTGCCAGCAGCCAATTCGCGGGAAGCACAGATACGCAGTATTTT | CASSQFAGSTDTQYF | TRBJ2-3 | . | . | TRBV14
TGTGCCAGCAGCTCGGACAGGGAGAGGACCGGGGAGCTGTTTTTT | CASSSDRERTGELFF | TRBJ2-2 | few | TRBD1 | TRBV7-9
TGTGCCAGCAGTCTCCAGGGGGCTGGTGTCGGAGAGACCCAGTACTTC | CASSLQGAGVGETQYF | TRBJ2-5 | . | TRBD1 | TRBV27
TGTGCCAGCAGTTACTGGGGACAGGACCCCTCCTACGAGCAGTACTTC | CASSYWGQDPSYEQYF | TRBJ2-7 | . | TRBD1 | TRBV6-6
TGTGCCATCAGGGACATCAATCAGCCCCAGCATTTT | CAIRDINQPQHF | TRBJ1-5 | . | . | TRBV10-3
TGTGCCAGCAACCTCCGGTCCGGGACTAGCGGGAGTTGGTTCTTC | CASNLRSGTSGSWFF | TRBJ2-7 | . | TRBD2 | TRBV6-5
TGCGCCAGCAGCACAGGGACAGGCCTAGGCTATGGCTACACCTTC | CASSTGTGLGYGYTF | TRBJ1-2 | . | TRBD1 | TRBV5-1
TGTGCCAGCAGCCTCCGACTAGCGGGGTCCTACAATGAGCAGTTCTTC | CASSLRLAGSYNEQFF | TRBJ2-1 | . | TRBD2 | TRBV14
TGTGCCAGCAGCTCCGGACAGGAGCCCTACAATGAGCAGTTCTTC | CASSSGQEPYNEQFF | TRBJ2-1 | . | TRBD1 | TRBV5-4
TGCGCCAGCAGCCAAGCCGAAACGTCTAGCACGCAGTATTTT | CASSQAETSSTQYF | TRBJ2-3 | . | . | TRBV4-1
TGTGCCAGCAGCCCCCCGGGACAGGGGTTCAATGAGCAGTTCTTC | CASSPPGQGFNEQFF | TRBJ2-1 | . | TRBD1 | TRBV11-3
TGTGCCAGCAGTGACCCCTCCTCTAACTATGGCTACACCTTC | CASSDPSSNYGYTF | TRBJ1-2 | . | . | TRBV25-1
TGTGCCAGCAGTTTACGGCGGGAGGAGGGGGAGCAGTACTTC | CASSLRREEGEQYF | TRBJ2-7 | . | TRBD2 | TRBV27